This TCR beta chain was sequenced in a study of T cell repertoires in cytomegalovirus infection. Germline assignment: CDR1 ENHRY and CDR2 SYGVKD. The CDR3 has 14 amino acids. The trim removed 2 bases at V and 5 bases at J, leaving 6 bases unmatched. MiXCR was run by TCRdb on the reads, yielding one entry per CDR3 protein. The sample has roughly 640,000 distinct CDR3 sequences, 20% to 25% seen once. There are a few counts of this clonotype. Sequences were obtained from CD8+ T cells from PBMCs. The rearrangement uses TRBV10-3 and TRBJ2-7; TRBD1 aligns across 7 bases. The sequence came from a human donor in good health (CMV status not recorded). Some clones in this sample may be carry-over from other donors' samples. The CDR3 bases are TGTGCCATCAGTGAGGACAGGGTGTTGGACGAGCAGTACTTC. This gives the protein CAISEDRVLDEQYF.